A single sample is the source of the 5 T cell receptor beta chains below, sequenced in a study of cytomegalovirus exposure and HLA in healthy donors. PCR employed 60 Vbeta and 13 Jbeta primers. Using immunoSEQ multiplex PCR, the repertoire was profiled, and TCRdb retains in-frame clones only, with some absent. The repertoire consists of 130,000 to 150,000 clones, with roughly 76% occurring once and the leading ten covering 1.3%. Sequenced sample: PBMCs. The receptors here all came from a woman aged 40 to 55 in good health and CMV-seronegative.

The CDR3, as DNA: TGTGCCAGCAAGAAATTCGACACGTCCTACGAGCAGTACGTC. It codes for CASKKFDTSYEQYV. The rearrangement joins TRBV6-1 to TRBJ2-7; no definite D call. Germline loops: CDR1 MNHNS, CDR2 SASEGT. This CDR3 is built from 14 residues. The ends were cut back, 7 bases at V and 1 base at J, with 14 bases in the middle.

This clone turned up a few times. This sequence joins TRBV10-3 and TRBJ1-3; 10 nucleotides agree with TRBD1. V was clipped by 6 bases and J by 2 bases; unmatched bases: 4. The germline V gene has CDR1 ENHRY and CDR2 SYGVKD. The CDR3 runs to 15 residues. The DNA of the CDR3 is TGTGCCATCAGCCAAGGGACAGGGGCTGGAAACACCATATATTTT. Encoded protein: CAISQGTGAGNTIYF.

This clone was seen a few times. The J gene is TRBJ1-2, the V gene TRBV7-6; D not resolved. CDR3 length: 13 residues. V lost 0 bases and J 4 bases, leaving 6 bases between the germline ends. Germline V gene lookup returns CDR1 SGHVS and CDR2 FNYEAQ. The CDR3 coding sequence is TGTGCCAGCAGCTTAGCAGAGTCCTATGGCTACACCTTC. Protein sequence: CASSLAESYGYTF.

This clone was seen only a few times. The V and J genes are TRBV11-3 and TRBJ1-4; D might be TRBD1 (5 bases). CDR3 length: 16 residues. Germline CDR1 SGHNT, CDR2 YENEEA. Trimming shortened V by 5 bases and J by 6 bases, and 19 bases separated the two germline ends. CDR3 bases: TGTGCCAGCAGCCCGGTGGGAGGGGAATCGTATGAAAAACTGTTTTTT. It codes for CASSPVGGESYEKLFF.

The CDR3 DNA is TGTGCCAGCAGTTTTTTATCTAGCGGGGGCTCCCACCAGTTCTTC. The encoded protein is CASSFLSSGGSHQFF. This chain connects TRBV28 to TRBJ2-1, with TRBD2 matching over 10 bases. V shed 3 bases, J shed 13 bases, and the junction held 12 bases outside the gene matches. Per the germline V gene, CDR1 is MDHEN and CDR2 is SYDVKM. CDR3 size: 15 residues.